The 29 T cell receptor beta chains in this list originate from one sample, sequenced in a study of blood T cell repertoires in COVID-19. The assay was immunoSEQ multiplex PCR, and TCRdb's table has in-frame clones only and misses some. The sample has 55,000 to 75,000 clones; about 83% are singletons. The specimen was peripheral blood. The origin of the receptors is a human donor in a cohort sampled during active COVID-19.

This sequence joins TRBV6-5 and TRBJ2-5, with D unresolved. CDR1 is MNHEY and CDR2 is SVGAGI in the germline V gene. Trimming pared 6 bases from V and 1 base from J, leaving 9 bases between. The CDR3 consists of 13 residues. CDR3 in DNA: TGTGCCAGCAGCAGTCTAGTCCAAGAGACCCAGTACTTC. Protein sequence: CASSSLVQETQYF.

The gene calls are TRBV9 and TRBJ2-7; 7 bases align to TRBD1. V shed 4 bases and J 1 base; nucleotides not matched to a gene: 5. CDR3 length: 14 amino acids. Germline V gives CDR1 SGDLS, CDR2 YYNGEE. Here the CDR3 reads CASSRGTESYEQYF. CDR3 in DNA: TGTGCCAGCAGCCGTGGGACAGAATCCTACGAGCAGTACTTC.

The chain links TRBV7-2 to TRBJ2-1, with unresolved D. There are 15 residues in the CDR3. Germline CDR1 and CDR2: SGHTA and FQGNSA. The ends were cut back, 7 bases at V and 9 bases at J, with 22 bases in the middle. CDR3 DNA sequence: TGTGCCAGCATGTTTGAAACGACTCGGAGAAGTGAGCAGTTCTTC. It is translated as CASMFETTRRSEQFF.

This clone was recorded once. Just one base apart from a much larger clone, this may be a read error. This chain links TRBV11-3 with TRBJ1-1; 7 bases fit TRBD1. This CDR3 is built from 13 residues. V shed 5 bases and J 1 base; nucleotides not matched to a gene: 1. Germline lookup yields CDR1 SGHNT and CDR2 YENEEA. CDR3 in amino acids: CASSRTGNTEAFF. DNA for the CDR3: TGTGCCAGCAGCCGGACAGGGAACACTGAAGCTTTCTTT.

V usage is TRBV6-4 and J usage is TRBJ2-1; TRBD2 aligns across 12 bases. CDR3 length: 14 amino acids. The ends lost 4 bases at V and 9 bases at J; junction bases unmatched: 4. The germline V gene encodes CDR1 MRHNA and CDR2 SNTAGT. The CDR3 protein is CASSGTSGGSEQFF. CDR3 nucleotide sequence: TGTGCCAGCAGTGGTACTAGCGGGGGGTCTGAGCAGTTCTTC.

In its sample, this clone was seen once. The chain employs TRBV19 and TRBJ1-2; TRBD1 is a possible D gene (5 bases). Germline V CDR1 and CDR2: LNHDA, SQIVND (reference sequence). The V end was cut by 5 bases, the J end by 7 bases, with 14 bases between. This CDR3 comprises 13 residues. This chain's CDR3 is CASSLGRDSGYTF. The CDR3 DNA sequence: TGTGCCAGTAGTCTTGGCAGGGACTCTGGCTACACCTTC. Supplemented by reference TRBV19 and TRBJ1-2, the full variable domain reads DGGITQSPKYLFRKEGQNVTLSCEQNLNHDAMYWYRQDPGQGLRLIYYSQIVNDFQKGDIAEGYSVSREKKESFPLTVTSAQKNPTAFYLCASSLGRDSGYTFGSGTRLTVV.

This clone was recorded a few times. V usage is TRBV18 and J usage is TRBJ2-5; D gene ambiguous. CDR3 length: 14 amino acids. The germline V gene encodes CDR1 KGHSH and CDR2 LQKENI. Trimming stripped 3 bases from V and 1 base from J, with 9 bases between. CDR3 residues: CASSPGLGQETQYF. CDR3 DNA: TGTGCCAGCTCACCCGGGTTAGGCCAAGAGACCCAGTACTTC. Complete variable domain (other parts from reference TRBV18 and TRBJ2-5): NAGVMQNPRHLVRRRGQEARLRCSPMKGHSHVYWYRQLPEEGLKFMVYLQKENIIDESGMPKERFSAEFPKEGPSILRIQQVVRGDSAAYFCASSPGLGQETQYFGPGTRLLVL.

Only a few counts were recorded for this clone. J is TRBJ2-7 and V is TRBV6-1; D is possibly TRBD2 (6 bases). CDR3 length equals 15 residues. Germline CDR1 MNHNS, CDR2 SASEGT. Trimming took off 0 bases at V and 4 bases at J, with 13 bases between the two ends. CDR3 bases: TGTGCCAGCAGTGAAGCTGGCGGGAATCTGTACGAGCAGTACTTC. Translating it yields CASSEAGGNLYEQYF.

The V gene is TRBV2, the J gene TRBJ2-4; the D gene is possibly TRBD1 (5 bases). The CDR3 extends over 14 amino acids. CDR1 and CDR2 (germline): SNHLY, FYNNEI. V lost 6 bases to trimming and J lost 8 bases, with 17 bases between them. The CDR3 coding sequence is TGTGCCAGCAGGGAGAATCCAGTGGGGCACATTCAGTACTTC. This translates into CASRENPVGHIQYF.

The chain carries TRBV5-4 and TRBJ2-5, with 13 bases lining up with TRBD2. Germline CDR1 reads SGHNT; CDR2 reads YYREEE (reference sequence). The V segment lost 2 bases and the J segment 0 bases; nucleotides outside the gene matches: 4. The CDR3 is made up of 17 amino acids. The CDR3: CASSLVLAGGYQETQYF. DNA of the CDR3: TGTGCCAGCAGCTTAGTACTAGCGGGGGGGTACCAAGAGACCCAGTACTTC. Using reference TRBV5-4 and TRBJ2-5 for the parts outside the CDR3, the full variable domain is ETGVTQSPTHLIKTRGQQVTLRCSSQSGHNTVSWYQQALGQGPQFIFQYYREEENGRGNFPPRFSGLQFPNYSSELNVNALELDDSALYLCASSLVLAGGYQETQYFGPGTRLLVL.

The V and J genes are TRBV6-5 and TRBJ1-1; D is perhaps TRBD1 (5 bases). Germline V gives CDR1 MNHEY, CDR2 SVGAGI. The germline V and J ends were trimmed by 7 bases and 5 bases, with 14 bases remaining between them. The CDR3 covers 13 residues. CDR3 DNA: TGTGCCAGCACCTACCGATCAGGGACTGAAGCTTTCTTT. Its protein is CASTYRSGTEAFF.

The chain carries TRBV6-5 and TRBJ1-2; possible D gene TRBD1, 5 bases. V gave up 6 bases and J gave up 0 bases, with 11 bases separating them. The CDR3 sequence is 14 residues long. Germline V lookup: CDR1 MNHEY, CDR2 SVGAGI. The CDR3 bases are TGTGCCAGCAGACGGACAATGACTAACTATGGCTACACCTTC. Its translation: CASRRTMTNYGYTF.

J is TRBJ2-5 and V is TRBV18, with TRBD2 identical over 8 bases. The V gene end was trimmed by 0 bases and the J gene end by 5 bases; junction bases not matched to a gene: 11. The CDR3 covers 17 residues. Germline lookup yields CDR1 KGHSH and CDR2 LQKENI. CDR3 coding DNA: TGTGCCAGCTCACCACCGACCGCCGGGGGGGCCCGGGAGACCCAGTACTTC. This encodes CASSPPTAGGARETQYF. Combining the CDR3 with reference TRBV18 and TRBJ2-5 gives the whole variable domain NAGVMQNPRHLVRRRGQEARLRCSPMKGHSHVYWYRQLPEEGLKFMVYLQKENIIDESGMPKERFSAEFPKEGPSILRIQQVVRGDSAAYFCASSPPTAGGARETQYFGPGTRLLVL.

The rearrangement uses TRBV6-6 and TRBJ1-1; no reliable D call. The CDR3 is 14 residues long. The ends were cut back, 0 bases at V and 1 base at J, with 6 bases in the middle. Per germline, CDR1 MNHNY and CDR2 SVGAGI (reference sequence). The CDR3 loop reads CASSYSFGNTEAFF. CDR3 bases: TGTGCCAGCAGTTACTCCTTCGGGAACACTGAAGCTTTCTTT.

The rearrangement joins TRBV15 to TRBJ2-2; no firm D call. There are 13 residues in the CDR3. Germline V gives CDR1 LNHNV, CDR2 YYDKDF (reference sequence). V was shortened by 2 bases and J by 1 base, with 2 bases between the two germline ends. CDR3 DNA: TGTGCCACCAGCAGACAGAACACCGGGGAGCTGTTTTTT. This translates into CATSRQNTGELFF.

The CDR3 sequence: CASSLETSGYNTGELFF. CDR3 DNA: TGTGCCAGCAGCTTGGAAACTAGCGGTTATAACACCGGGGAGCTGTTTTTT. The chain combines TRBV5-4 with TRBJ2-2; 8 bases align to TRBD2. Per germline, CDR1 SGHNT and CDR2 YYREEE (reference sequence). The CDR3 has 17 residues. J was trimmed by 2 bases and V by 0 bases; bases with no gene match: 6.

V usage is TRBV18 and J usage is TRBJ2-5; 7 positions match TRBD1. The CDR3 is made up of 14 amino acids. J lost 3 bases, V lost 3 bases, and 4 bases had no gene match. Germline-derived CDR1 and CDR2 are KGHSH and LQKENI. The CDR3 nucleotides read TGTGCCAGCTCACCCAACAGGGGTGAAGAGACCCAGTACTTC. Protein: CASSPNRGEETQYF.

On this clone: The junction and the germline gene differ at one end; a read error may be behind it. The rearrangement uses TRBV6-5 and TRBJ2-7; 9 nucleotides match TRBD1. Germline CDR1 is MNHEY and CDR2 is SVGAGI. The CDR3 runs to 13 residues. CDR3 bases: TGTGCCAGCAATCTTAGGGGTGGGACAGGGCCCCAATTC. Translated: CASNLRGGTGPQF.

The CDR3 DNA reads TGTGCCAGCAGCTGGGGACGGGGGGTCAACACTGAAGCTTTCTTT. This translates into CASSWGRGVNTEAFF. The V and J genes are TRBV27 and TRBJ1-1, with a tentative D call TRBD1 (5 bases). The CDR3 is made up of 15 amino acids. Germline assignment: CDR1 MNHEY and CDR2 SMNVEV (reference sequence). Deletions cut 6 bases from V and 2 bases from J, with 16 bases between.

The chain joins TRBV5-4 to TRBJ1-2; D is unclear. Trimming stripped 3 bases from V and 8 bases from J, with 17 bases between. Germline loops: CDR1 SGHNT, CDR2 YYREEE (reference sequence). The CDR3 is 14 residues long. In DNA, the CDR3 is TGTGCCAGCAGCTCACTAGCCGCGGGGAAGGGCTACACCTTC. Its protein product is CASSSLAAGKGYTF. The complete variable domain, with remaining parts taken from reference TRBV5-4 and TRBJ1-2, reads ETGVTQSPTHLIKTRGQQVTLRCSSQSGHNTVSWYQQALGQGPQFIFQYYREEENGRGNFPPRFSGLQFPNYSSELNVNALELDDSALYLCASSSLAAGKGYTFGSGTRLTVV.

V and J are TRBV6-6 and TRBJ2-5; TRBD2 matches 10 bases. This CDR3 has 15 residues. V shed 2 bases and J 5 bases; nucleotides not matched to a gene: 5. Germline-derived CDR1 and CDR2 are MNHNY and SVGAGI (reference sequence). In DNA form, the CDR3 reads TGTGCCAGCAGTTACGGGCTAGCGGGAGTTGAGACCCAGTACTTC. Translation: CASSYGLAGVETQYF.

This clone appeared a single time. The chain recombines TRBV5-1 with TRBJ2-5; weak D call: TRBD1 (6 bases). The CDR3 has 14 amino acids. Germline V gives CDR1 SGHRS, CDR2 YFSETQ. The V and J ends lost 4 bases and 5 bases respectively, with 15 bases between them. CDR3 nucleotides: TGCGCCAGCAGCCCTCGACAGGTGAGGGAGACCCAGTACTTC. As protein: CASSPRQVRETQYF. The full variable domain, rest sourced from reference TRBV5-1 and TRBJ2-5, is KAGVTQTPRYLIKTRGQQVTLSCSPISGHRSVSWYQQTPGQGLQFLFEYFSETQRNKGNFPGRFSGRQFSNSRSEMNVSTLELGDSALYLCASSPRQVRETQYFGPGTRLLVL.

The CDR3 spells CASRTGGGYEQYF. CDR3 nucleotide sequence: TGTGCCAGCAGGACAGGGGGCGGCTACGAGCAGTACTTC. The chain employs TRBV6-6 and TRBJ2-7; TRBD1 matches at 10 bases. The germline V gene encodes CDR1 MNHNY and CDR2 SVGAGI (reference sequence). The V segment lost 6 bases and the J segment 3 bases; nucleotides outside the gene matches: 2. CDR3 length: 13 residues.

This clone was seen only a few times. The rearrangement uses TRBV5-5 and TRBJ1-2; D is possibly TRBD1 (5 bases). Per the germline V gene, CDR1 is SGHKS and CDR2 is YYEKEE (reference sequence). The CDR3 is 15 amino acids. The V end lost 4 bases, the J end lost 4 bases, and 17 bases lay between the germline ends. The CDR3 spells CASSPIGGISYGYTF. The CDR3 DNA reads as TGTGCCAGCAGCCCGATTGGGGGGATCAGCTATGGCTACACCTTC.

The CDR3 coding sequence is TGTGCCAGCAGCCAGTTTAGGCACAGGGGGGGCTCCTACGAGCAGTACTTC. Residues: CASSQFRHRGGSYEQYF. The chain links TRBV14 to TRBJ2-7; a weak D match, TRBD1 (8 bases). V gave up 3 bases and J gave up 0 bases, with 18 bases separating them. CDR1 is SGHDN and CDR2 is FVKESK in the germline V gene. This CDR3 has 17 amino acids. Drawing the rest from reference TRBV14 and TRBJ2-7, the complete variable domain is EAGVTQFPSHSVIEKGQTVTLRCDPISGHDNLYWYRRVMGKEIKFLLHFVKESKQDESGMPNNRFLAERTGGTYSTLKVQPAELEDSGVYFCASSQFRHRGGSYEQYFGPGTRLTVT.

This clone appeared a few times. The chain links TRBV29-1 to TRBJ1-1; no reliable D call. CDR3 length: 16 amino acids. With 4 bases removed from V and 1 base from J, the gap between germline ends came to 19 bases. CDR1 is SQVTM and CDR2 is ANQGSEA in the germline V gene. The CDR3 DNA follows: TGCAGCGTTGCCCCTCTGGGCAGGTTGCGGAACACTGAAGCTTTCTTT. As protein: CSVAPLGRLRNTEAFF. Complete variable domain (other parts from reference TRBV29-1 and TRBJ1-1): SAVISQKPSRDICQRGTSLTIQCQVDSQVTMMFWYRQQPGQSLTLIATANQGSEATYESGFVIDKFPISRPNLTFSTLTVSNMSPEDSSIYLCSVAPLGRLRNTEAFFGQGTRLTVV.

The sample holds one count of this clone. The V and J genes are TRBV6-6 and TRBJ1-4; D gene ambiguous. The length of the CDR3 is 14 residues. V was trimmed by 2 bases and J by 7 bases, leaving 11 bases between them. CDR1 is MNHNY and CDR2 is SVGAGI in the germline V gene (reference sequence). Here the CDR3 reads CASSYEAYGEKLFF. The CDR3 DNA is TGTGCCAGCAGTTACGAAGCCTACGGTGAAAAACTGTTTTTT.

The chain links TRBV6-2 or TRBV6-3 to TRBJ2-6; possibly TRBD2 for D (5 bases). The CDR3 totals 16 residues. The V and J ends lost 4 bases and 2 bases respectively, with 12 bases between them. The germline V gene has CDR1 MNHEY and CDR2 SVGEGT. In DNA form, the CDR3 reads TGTGCCAGCAGTTTCTCCCTGCGGGCTGGGGCCAACGTCCTGACTTTC. This codes for CASSFSLRAGANVLTF.

The chain recombines TRBV5-1 with TRBJ1-1, with D tentatively TRBD1 (5 bases). The CDR3 sequence is 14 residues long. V lost 4 bases and J 1 base, leaving 11 bases between the germline ends. Germline CDR1 reads SGHRS; CDR2 reads YFSETQ. CDR3 residues: CASSATTGNTEAFF. The CDR3 region has the DNA TGCGCCAGCAGCGCTACTACAGGGAACACTGAAGCTTTCTTT.